This T cell receptor beta chain was sequenced in a study of long-term antiretroviral therapy in people with HIV. As regards this clone: Its antigen is not identified.

Study findings and constraints: Post-ART samples showed increased diversity that remained below transplant donor control levels. No data on ART adherence, viral resistance or therapy changes. Clonal populations expanded prior to ART predominated within the repertoire at all time points.

It was version v3.0 of the immunoSEQ assay that was run at survey level. TCRdb keeps only in-frame clones here, not all; method: immunoSEQ multiplex PCR. The sample yields approximately 13,000 clones, over 60% seen once. This CDR3 region has 14 residues. V dropped 1 base and J dropped 8 bases, with 13 bases sitting between them. Germline lookup yields CDR1 SGHRS and CDR2 YFSETQ. The clonotype was recovered from a woman in her thirties or forties with HIV. The V call is TRBV5-1, the J call TRBJ2-1; D call uncertain. The sample here was unsorted PBMCs, taken 0.5 years before starting antiretroviral therapy. CDR3 nucleotide sequence: TGCGCCAGCAGCTTGTGGAGTTCCGGAGATGAGCAGTTCTTC. Its protein is CASSLWSSGDEQFF.